This T cell receptor beta chain was observed in a study of blood T cells in healthy people across ages (dated by TCRdb to between 2014 and 2017). With regard to the full study: In model experiments, roughly one uniquely barcoded TCR beta cDNA molecule per two T cells was captured by template switching. Donors of different ages were randomly distributed across sequencing lanes to avoid experimental bias. Two additional independent replicas of 1 million unique cDNA reads from the same blood draw were analyzed for two donors (one aged 18 to 30 and one aged 80 or older). Donors were grouped into four age groups: young (average approximately 16 years), middle-aged (39), aged (approximately 58) and long-lived (around 80). Age-related changes in TCR beta repertoire diversity were measured in the study by deep sequencing normalized with unique cDNA molecular identifiers.

Between the V and J ends, shortened by 2 bases and 1 base respectively, the junction contains 17 bases. From its cysteine to its phenylalanine, the CDR3 spans 17 amino acids. The sequence is cut down to CDR3 DNA, 51 bases in frame from base 1. Via the germline V gene, CDR1 is MGHRA and CDR2 YSYEKL. The donors were some 36 Caucasian individuals from Russia, aged 6 to 90 years, who were systemically healthy. About 9.1 milliliters of peripheral blood were collected from each donor into EDTA-treated Vacutainer tubes. PBMCs were isolated by Ficoll-Paque density-gradient centrifugation, with at least 7 million obtained per sample. Total RNA, at least 6 micrograms per sample, was extracted from PBMCs with Trizol reagent. Naive CD45RAhigh/CD27high T cell percentages were measured by flow cytometry on a PBMC aliquot from every donor. Library construction relied on 5' RACE. Data came from an Illumina HiSeq 2500. A second roughly 6 to 11 cycle PCR used a sample-barcoded 5' primer and a J-beta primer mix. A template-switch 5' adaptor carrying 12 random nucleotides introduced a unique molecular identifier onto each TCR beta cDNA molecule. Each sample yielded at least 2.5 million CDR3-containing paired-end reads. All of the RNA was converted into first-strand cDNA using the Mint cDNA synthesis kit, with a TRBC-specific oligonucleotide serving as the primer. After uracil-DNA glycosylase treatment, a first 18-cycle PCR used universal primers M1SS and BC2_uni_R on all cDNA. On the study's bioinformatics: Each sample was normalized by randomly selecting 1 million high-quality reads, each carrying a distinct molecular identifier. Reads sharing molecular identifiers were discarded rather than binned into consensus sequences. MiTCR, set to a Q25 quality threshold and the strictest error-elimination algorithm, was used for CDR3 identification, clonotype clustering and error correction. A nonparametric unseen species model using Euler transformation provided a lower-bound estimate of total TCR beta diversity. Starting from the raw public reads, TCRdb applied fastp trimming at Q25, assembled clones with MiXCR and retained in-frame beta chains. Records with the same CDR3 protein are collapsed into one entry carrying the most frequent genes and DNA. These V and J calls originate from TCRdb's pipeline instead of the authors' own analysis. In this sample the table shows over 950,000 distinct CDR3 sequences, under 40% of which occur a single time. The top ten clones comprise 13% of the sample.

Study-wide findings and limitations: Compared with the aged group, more naive CD4+ T cells, fewer expanded clones and increased TCR diversity were shown by the long-lived group, suggesting age selection. Because donor CMV infection status was unknown, age-related changes in expanded clonotypes were potentially confounded. Because profiling used bulk unsorted PBMCs, naive and antigen-experienced compartments could not be compared conclusively. There was a strong correlation between observed TCR beta diversity and the percentage of naive T cells measured by flow cytometry. Estimates of total diversity based on one million sequenced T cells were regarded as lower bounds and as underestimates. Observed TCR beta diversity per million T cells fell roughly linearly with age, and a significant reduction was already apparent by age about 36.

This clonotype appeared a few times. Its cognate antigen has yet to be identified. No clone much larger than this one lies a single base away; base qualities are absent. The sequence is built from TRBV4-1 and TRBJ1-2; TRBD1 is a possible D gene, resting on 6 matching bases. The origin of this receptor is a man younger than 35 in good health. Material: blood. The sequenced DNA: TGCGCCAGCAGCCAATCGGGGCAAGGGACACTTAACTATGGCTACACCTTC. This codes for CASSQSGQGTLNYGYTF.